This passage covers 21 T cell receptor beta chains from one sample sequenced in a study of blood T cell repertoires in COVID-19. The method was immunoSEQ multiplex PCR; TCRdb's version includes in-frame clones alone and lacks a portion of them. Here the sample spans about 58,000 clones, 78% being singletons. Sequenced sample: peripheral blood. The receptor source for this set is a human donor in a cohort sampled during active COVID-19.

The DNA for the CDR3 is TGTGCCAGCAGCAAATGTGACAGCTCCTACGAGCAGTACTTC. Encoded protein: CASSKCDSSYEQYF. The V gene is TRBV21-1, the J gene TRBJ2-7; the DNA was not used to check the table's D call, TRBD1. TRBV21-1 represents a pseudogene. This CDR3 spans 14 amino acids.

The chain joins TRBV12-3 or TRBV12-4 to TRBJ2-7, with D perhaps TRBD1 (6 bases). CDR3 length: 13 amino acids. With 6 bases removed from V and 0 bases from J, the gap between germline ends came to 9 bases. The CDR3 spells CASSQGSSYEQYF. The CDR3 DNA reads as TGTGCCAGCAGCCAGGGGAGCTCCTACGAGCAGTACTTC.

This chain connects TRBV7-2 to TRBJ1-1; TRBD1 might be the D (6 bases). With 4 bases removed from V and 7 bases from J, the gap between germline ends came to 10 bases. This CDR3 spans 12 amino acids. Germline V lookup: CDR1 SGHTA, CDR2 FQGNSA. The CDR3 spells CASSSFRGEAFF. The DNA of the CDR3 is TGTGCCAGCAGCTCTTTCAGGGGTGAAGCTTTCTTT.

This rearrangement joins TRBV19 to TRBJ1-1; tentative D call: TRBD1 (5 bases). The CDR3 has 12 amino acids. Germline assignment: CDR1 LNHDA and CDR2 SQIVND (reference sequence). V lost 2 bases and J lost 6, with 7 bases in between. The CDR3: CASSIRGAEAFF. CDR3 nucleotide sequence: TGTGCCAGTAGTATAAGGGGCGCTGAAGCTTTCTTT.

The CDR3 DNA reads as TGTGCCAGCAGGGGGACAGAAGGGAATGAAAAACTGTTTTTT. Its protein product is CASRGTEGNEKLFF. The chain carries TRBV7-9 and TRBJ1-4, with TRBD1 matching over 7 bases. After removal of 6 bases from V and 5 bases from J, the junction contained 6 bases not matched to a gene. This CDR3 has 14 amino acids. The V gene's germline CDR1 is SEHNR and CDR2 FQNEAQ (reference sequence).

This clone was recorded only once. V gene TRBV7-8 combines with J gene TRBJ2-2, with TRBD2 identical over 9 bases. The CDR3 runs to 16 residues. Germline lookup yields CDR1 SGHVS and CDR2 FQNEAQ. The ends lost 3 bases at V and 2 bases at J; junction bases unmatched: 4. CDR3 amino acids: CASSFRSGGNTGELFF. In nucleotides, the CDR3 is TGTGCCAGCAGCTTTCGTAGCGGGGGCAACACCGGGGAGCTGTTTTTT.

This chain links TRBV5-6 with TRBJ2-1, with TRBD2 matching over 9 bases. Germline V lookup: CDR1 SGHDT, CDR2 YYEEEE. V shed 4 bases and J 4 bases; nucleotides not matched to a gene: 9. This CDR3 region has 16 residues. CDR3: CASSGGGLAYYNEQFF. CDR3 in DNA: TGTGCCAGCAGCGGGGGCGGACTAGCGTATTACAATGAGCAGTTCTTC.

The CDR3, as DNA: TGTGCCAGCAGCTTCGCACTAGCGGGGAACAACGAGCAGTACTTC. Translation gives CASSFALAGNNEQYF. The chain recombines TRBV5-4 with TRBJ2-7, with 10 nucleotides matching TRBD2. Trimming took 2 bases from V and 5 from J; bases not matched to a gene: 7. The CDR3 totals 15 residues. From germline, CDR1 is SGHNT and CDR2 YYREEE (reference sequence).

This chain links TRBV6-5 with TRBJ2-7; a possible D gene is TRBD2 (6 bases). Germline V gene data show CDR1 as MNHEY and CDR2 as SVGAGI. CDR3 length: 14 residues. Trimming shortened V by 3 bases and J by 4 bases, and 13 bases separated the two germline ends. This chain's CDR3 is CASSYTGTRYEQYF. The CDR3 bases are TGTGCCAGCAGTTATACGGGGACTCGGTACGAGCAGTACTTC.

The chain is built from TRBV14 and TRBJ2-6; D possibly corresponds to TRBD1 (6 bases). The CDR3 totals 19 residues. Deletions cut 3 bases from V and 0 bases from J, with 18 bases between. Germline V gives CDR1 SGHDN, CDR2 FVKESK. CDR3: CASSHQTGTGNSGANVLTF. CDR3 in DNA: TGTGCCAGCAGCCACCAAACCGGTACAGGGAACTCTGGGGCCAACGTCCTGACTTTC.

This clone appeared a few times. The chain has TRBV5-1 and TRBJ2-6, with a tentative D call TRBD1 (6 bases). CDR1 SGHRS and CDR2 YFSETQ come from the germline V gene. The V gene lost 6 bases and the J gene lost 0 bases, with 16 bases spanning the gap. This CDR3 has 17 amino acids. The CDR3 nucleotides read TGCGCCAGCACCCCCAGGGGCACGGGCTCTGGGGCCAACGTCCTGACTTTC. It translates to CASTPRGTGSGANVLTF.

The chain has TRBV27 and TRBJ2-7; 7 positions agree with TRBD1. V lost 5 bases and J lost 0; bases outside the gene matches: 7. Germline CDR1 MNHEY, CDR2 SMNVEV (reference sequence). CDR3 length: 15 amino acids. CDR3 DNA sequence: TGTGCCAGCAGTCTCCGACAGGGAACCTCCTACGAGCAGTACTTC. Its translation: CASSLRQGTSYEQYF.

This chain uses TRBV7-9 with TRBJ1-2, with 10 bases aligning to TRBD1. Germline lookup yields CDR1 SEHNR and CDR2 FQNEAQ (reference sequence). This CDR3 is built from 14 residues. After removal of 5 bases from V and 2 bases from J, the junction contained 2 bases not matched to a gene. The CDR3 sequence is CASSRDRGNYGYTF. DNA of the CDR3: TGTGCCAGCAGCCGGGACAGGGGAAACTATGGCTACACCTTC.

This chain joins TRBV27 and TRBJ2-1; 11 positions match TRBD1. V lost 2 bases, J lost 3 bases, and 6 bases stayed unmatched. Germline CDR1 MNHEY, CDR2 SMNVEV (reference sequence). The CDR3 totals 17 residues. CDR3 nucleotides: TGTGCCAGCAGTTTAGACGGGACAGGGGGAAGCTACAATGAGCAGTTCTTC. Translation gives CASSLDGTGGSYNEQFF.

The gene calls are TRBV30 and TRBJ1-1; 8 bases line up with TRBD1. The germline CDR1 and CDR2 sequences are GTSNPN and SVGIG (reference sequence). The CDR3 loop spans 13 amino acids. Losses at the gene ends were 5 bases for V and 5 bases for J; bases not matched to a gene: 7. The CDR3 spells CAWDRGWGTEAFF. CDR3 nucleotide sequence: TGTGCCTGGGACAGGGGATGGGGGACTGAAGCTTTCTTT.

This chain connects TRBV13 to TRBJ2-7, with D possibly being TRBD2 (6 bases). Germline CDR1 and CDR2: PRHDT and FYEKMQ (reference sequence). Trimming shortened V by 5 bases and J by 0 bases, and 11 bases separated the two germline ends. The CDR3 extends over 14 amino acids. CDR3 sequence: CASSPRGISYEQYF. The CDR3 region has the DNA TGTGCCAGCAGCCCCCGGGGGATCTCCTACGAGCAGTACTTC.

This clone turned up a few times. The rearrangement joins TRBV14 to TRBJ1-2, with 7 bases that match TRBD1. The germline V gene has CDR1 SGHDN and CDR2 FVKESK. CDR3 length: 15 amino acids. Trimming removed 4 bases from V and 2 bases from J; junction bases left unmatched: 7. The CDR3 sequence is CASSRWTGSNYGYTF. DNA for the CDR3: TGTGCCAGCAGCCGCTGGACAGGTTCAAACTATGGCTACACCTTC.

V gene TRBV29-1 combines with J gene TRBJ2-7; perhaps TRBD1 as D (5 bases). Between the trimmed V and J ends, which lost 4 bases and 2 bases, there was a span of 15 bases. The V gene's germline CDR1 is SQVTM and CDR2 ANQGSEA. The CDR3 runs to 14 residues. Here the CDR3 DNA reads TGCAGCGTTGTACAGGAAGGCAGGGCCTACGAGCAGTACTTC. Protein sequence: CSVVQEGRAYEQYF.

V usage is TRBV5-1 and J usage is TRBJ2-7; 13 nucleotides align to TRBD2. The CDR3 loop spans 20 amino acids. The V segment lost 4 bases and the J segment 4 bases; nucleotides outside the gene matches: 20. Germline CDR1 and CDR2: SGHRS and YFSETQ. This CDR3 is CASSPDRGGPPGLAGYEQYF. Written as DNA, the CDR3 is TGCGCCAGCAGCCCGGATCGGGGGGGGCCCCCGGGACTAGCGGGATACGAGCAGTACTTC.

This chain links TRBV7-9 with TRBJ1-4; 7 bases agree with TRBD1. Germline assignment: CDR1 SEHNR and CDR2 FQNEAQ (reference sequence). The CDR3 sequence is 16 residues long. V gave up 7 bases and J gave up 3 bases; unmatched junction bases: 11. CDR3 region: CASIGTRDSPNEKLFF. The CDR3 DNA follows: TGTGCCAGCATTGGGACCCGGGACAGCCCTAATGAAAAACTGTTTTTT.

This clone has at least ten counts. The V and J genes are TRBV27 and TRBJ1-1, with 10 bases identical to TRBD1. There are 13 residues in the CDR3. Germline CDR1 and CDR2: MNHEY and SMNVEV (reference sequence). With V trimmed by 5 bases and J by 4 bases, 1 base remained unmatched. The CDR3 DNA reads as TGTGCCAGCAGTGACAGGGGGCCCACTGAAGCTTTCTTT. It codes for CASSDRGPTEAFF.